The clone carrying this T cell receptor (beta chain) was observed a handful of times. Its target is not known. The record originates from a study of blood T cells in healthy people across ages. Broader study findings: Estimated diversity across one million T cells was deemed an underestimate.

The CDR3 has 16 amino acids. The junction had 8 bases not matched to a gene; V was cut back by 3 bases and J by 2 bases. The germline V gene has CDR1 KGHSH and CDR2 LQKENI. A second PCR of roughly 7 to 11 cycles used a sample-barcoded 5' primer and a J-beta primer mix. Each CDR3 protein gets one entry after TCRdb re-called the 5' RACE reads with MiXCR. The sample gives about a million distinct CDR3 sequences, just over 50% of which show up once; 20% to 25% is in the top ten. The rearrangement uses TRBV18 and TRBJ2-3, with 7 nucleotides matching TRBD1. The TCR comes from a woman aged 60-75 years in good health. The sequencing sample was made of blood. CDR3 in DNA: TGTGCCAGCTCACCTTTAGGGGGCGGCCCCACAGATACGCAGTATTTT. As protein: CASSPLGGGPTDTQYF.